The rows below give T cell receptor beta chains drawn from one sample of a study of blood T cells in healthy people across ages. TCRdb re-called the 5' RACE reads with MiXCR, one entry per CDR3 protein. The table shows about 1.4 million distinct CDR3 sequences, with 45% to 70% occurring only once. The sample taken for sequencing was blood. The receptors were gathered from a man aged 18 to 30 in good health. CDR3s include the opening cysteine and the closing phenylalanine or tryptophan. Each record gives: D gene, J gene, V gene, clone size, CDR3 DNA, CDR3 protein. The D gene is left open where the match is weak. Not every row has a clone size; where given, it reads once, few, many or a size class.

d_gene: TRBD2; j_gene: TRBJ2-1; v_gene: TRBV3-1; abundance: .; CDR3nt: TGTGCCAGCAGCCGGACGTTTCTAGCGGGAGTCAATGAGCAGTTCTTC; CDR3aa: CASSRTFLAGVNEQFF
d_gene: TRBD1; j_gene: TRBJ1-1; v_gene: TRBV11-2; abundance: .; CDR3nt: TGTGCCAGCTTCGGGACAGGCGGTACTGAAGCTTTCTTT; CDR3aa: CASFGTGGTEAFF
d_gene: .; j_gene: TRBJ2-1; v_gene: TRBV20-1; abundance: once; CDR3nt: TGCAGTGCTAGAGATGGAAGCGGCGGGGGCAGGGATGAGCAGTTCTTC; CDR3aa: CSARDGSGGGRDEQFF
d_gene: .; j_gene: TRBJ2-3; v_gene: TRBV11-2; abundance: .; CDR3nt: TGTGCCAGCAGCGCACAAGGGGGGGACTACACAGATACGCAGTATTTT; CDR3aa: CASSAQGGDYTDTQYF
d_gene: .; j_gene: TRBJ1-1; v_gene: TRBV20-1; abundance: .; CDR3nt: TGCAGTGTAAAAGACAGATCAAACACTGAAGCTTTCTTT; CDR3aa: CSVKDRSNTEAFF
d_gene: TRBD2; j_gene: TRBJ2-1; v_gene: TRBV10-1; abundance: .; CDR3nt: TGCGCCAGCAGTGGACTAGCGGGGGGTACCTCTGAGCAGTTCTTC; CDR3aa: CASSGLAGGTSEQFF
d_gene: TRBD1; j_gene: TRBJ1-1; v_gene: TRBV20-1; abundance: once; CDR3nt: TGCAGTGCACCAGAGAGACCCATAGGACAGGGGGTCACTGAAGCTTTCTTT; CDR3aa: CSAPERPIGQGVTEAFF
d_gene: .; j_gene: TRBJ2-1; v_gene: TRBV7-4; abundance: .; CDR3nt: TGTGCCAGCAGCTTAGACGGTCCGGGGGGCGCCTACAATGAGCAGTTCTTC; CDR3aa: CASSLDGPGGAYNEQFF
d_gene: .; j_gene: TRBJ2-5; v_gene: TRBV7-8; abundance: .; CDR3nt: TGTGCCAGCAGCTTGAACGGGGCCTTGGGAGAGACCCAGTACTTC; CDR3aa: CASSLNGALGETQYF
d_gene: TRBD2; j_gene: TRBJ2-1; v_gene: TRBV12-3/TRBV12-4; abundance: .; CDR3nt: TGTGCCAGCAACGCGGGACTAGATGGACCAAATGAGCAGTTCTTC; CDR3aa: CASNAGLDGPNEQFF
d_gene: .; j_gene: TRBJ2-7; v_gene: TRBV11-2; abundance: .; CDR3nt: TGTGCCAGCAGCTCTATTAGGGGGAGGAACACGAGCTCCTACGAGCAGTACTTC; CDR3aa: CASSSIRGRNTSSYEQYF
d_gene: TRBD2; j_gene: TRBJ2-3; v_gene: TRBV28; abundance: .; CDR3nt: TGTGCCAGCAGACCACTGAGGGGACTAGCGGGGGGGGCAGATACGCAGTATTTT; CDR3aa: CASRPLRGLAGGADTQYF
d_gene: .; j_gene: TRBJ2-1; v_gene: TRBV29-1; abundance: .; CDR3nt: TGCAGCGTTGAAGGGGTGGACTCCTACAATGAGCAGTTCTTC; CDR3aa: CSVEGVDSYNEQFF
d_gene: .; j_gene: TRBJ1-2; v_gene: TRBV4-1; abundance: few; CDR3nt: TGCGCCAGCAGCCATGGCAGCTATGGCTACACCTTC; CDR3aa: CASSHGSYGYTF
d_gene: TRBD1; j_gene: TRBJ1-2; v_gene: TRBV29-1; abundance: .; CDR3nt: TGCAGCTGCCAGGGGGGAAATGGCTACACCTTC; CDR3aa: CSCQGGNGYTF
d_gene: .; j_gene: TRBJ1-4; v_gene: TRBV10-3; abundance: .; CDR3nt: TGTGCCATCAGTGAGTCGGGCCAGGTTGAAAAACTGTTTTTT; CDR3aa: CAISESGQVEKLFF
d_gene: .; j_gene: TRBJ2-3; v_gene: TRBV5-1; abundance: .; CDR3nt: TGCGCCAGCAGGAGACAGGCGAACACAGATACGCAGTATTTT; CDR3aa: CASRRQANTDTQYF
d_gene: .; j_gene: TRBJ1-1; v_gene: TRBV19; abundance: .; CDR3nt: TGTGCCAGTAACCGGGAAAACACTGAAGCTTTCTTT; CDR3aa: CASNRENTEAFF